This T cell receptor beta chain appears in the sequencing data of a study of human T cells and chemical hapten exposure. This sample's time point: patch test 2, 6 weeks after DPC sensitization. The treatment: therapeutic diphenylcyclopropenone sensitization with weekly scalp DPC. Germline loops: CDR1 SQVTM, CDR2 ANQGSEA. This CDR3 has 12 residues. Trimming removed 7 bases at V and 8 bases at J, with 17 bases between. There are many counts of this clonotype. TCRdb reprocessed the RACE reads with MiXCR, giving one entry per CDR3 protein. Here the sample spans about 54,000 distinct CDR3 sequences, about 9.9% being singletons.

The rearrangement joins TRBV29-1 to TRBJ1-1; a possible D gene is TRBD1 (6 bases). Source: whole blood, taken in connection with sensitization to the hapten diphenylcyclopropenone (DPC). This TCR came from a woman aged 50 to 60 with alopecia areata. Some clones in this sample may be carry-over from other donors' samples. DNA for the CDR3: TGCAGCGGTGGACAGTTAACCTCCGAAGCTTTCTTT. It encodes CSGGQLTSEAFF.